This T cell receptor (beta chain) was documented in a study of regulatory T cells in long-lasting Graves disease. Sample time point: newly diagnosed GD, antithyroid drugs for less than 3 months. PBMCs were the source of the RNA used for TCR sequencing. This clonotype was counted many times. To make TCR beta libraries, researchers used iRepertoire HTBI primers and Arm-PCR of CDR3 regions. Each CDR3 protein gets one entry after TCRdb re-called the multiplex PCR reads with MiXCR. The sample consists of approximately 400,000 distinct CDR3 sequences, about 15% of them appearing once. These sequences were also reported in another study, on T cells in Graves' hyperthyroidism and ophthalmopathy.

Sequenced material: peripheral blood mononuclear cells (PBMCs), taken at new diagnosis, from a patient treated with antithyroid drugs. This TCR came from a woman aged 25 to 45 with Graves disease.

The CDR3 region has the DNA TGTGCCAGCAGCTTAGTGGGGCAGGACTACGAGCAGTACTTC. Encoded protein: CASSLVGQDYEQYF. The J gene is TRBJ2-7, the V gene TRBV7-9; TRBD1 is a possible D gene (5 bases). V shed 1 base and J shed 3 bases, with 10 bases lying between them. CDR1 is SEHNR and CDR2 is FQNEAQ in the germline V gene (reference sequence). CDR3 size: 14 residues.